This TCR beta chain originates from a study of a mutant IDH1 vaccine in newly diagnosed glioma. Overall study context: Earlier treatment was radiotherapy, temozolomide, or both, with most getting both. Study-level points and caveats: Under 95% of patients showed vaccine-induced immune responses across multiple MHC alleles.

Regarding this clone: Its cognate antigen is unknown.

The CDR3 length is 17 residues. Germline assignment: CDR1 MGHRA and CDR2 YSYEKL. Trimming removed 0 bases from V and 2 bases from J, with 14 bases in between. Assay used: immunoSEQ multiplex PCR; TCRdb lists only in-frame clones, some missing. The sample lists roughly 99,000 clones; around 90% were seen once. Sample time point: baseline, week 1 (first vaccination visit). Indicated treatment: pre-vaccination baseline after standard-of-care therapy. The sample was PBMCs, taken from a glioma patient treated with radiotherapy, temozolomide or both. The source of this sequence is a woman between 50 and 59 years old with glioma. V is TRBV4-1 and J is TRBJ1-5; D not resolved. The CDR3 bases are TGCGCCAGCAGCCAAGAGAGGGTTTTCGGGGGCAATCAGCCCCAGCATTTT. Residues: CASSQERVFGGNQPQHF.